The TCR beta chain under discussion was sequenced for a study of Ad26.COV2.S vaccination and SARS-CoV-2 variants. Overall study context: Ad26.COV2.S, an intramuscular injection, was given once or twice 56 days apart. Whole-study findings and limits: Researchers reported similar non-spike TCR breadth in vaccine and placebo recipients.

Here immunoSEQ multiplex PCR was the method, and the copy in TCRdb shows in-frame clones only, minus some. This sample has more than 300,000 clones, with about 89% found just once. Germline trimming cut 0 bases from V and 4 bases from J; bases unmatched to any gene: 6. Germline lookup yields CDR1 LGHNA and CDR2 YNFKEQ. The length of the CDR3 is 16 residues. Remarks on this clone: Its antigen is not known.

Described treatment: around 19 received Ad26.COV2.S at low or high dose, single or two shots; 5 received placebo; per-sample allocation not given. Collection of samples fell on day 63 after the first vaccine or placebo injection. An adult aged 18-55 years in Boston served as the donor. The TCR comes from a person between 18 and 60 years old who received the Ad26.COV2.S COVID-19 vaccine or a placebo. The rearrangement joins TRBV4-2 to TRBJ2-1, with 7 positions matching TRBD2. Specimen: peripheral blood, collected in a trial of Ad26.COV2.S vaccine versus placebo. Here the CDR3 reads CASSQDRRGGYNEQFF. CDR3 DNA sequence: TGTGCCAGCAGCCAAGATAGGCGCGGGGGTTACAATGAGCAGTTCTTC.